Shown below are 8 T cell receptor beta chains from a single sample sequenced in a study of cytomegalovirus exposure and HLA in healthy donors. 60 Vbeta and 13 Jbeta primers were used in PCR. Here immunoSEQ multiplex PCR was the method, and the copy in TCRdb shows in-frame clones only, minus some. This repertoire shows 120,000 or so clones, approximately 17% found once; its top ten account for 2.9%. The sample was PBMCs. The receptors stem from a female donor in good health and CMV-seropositive.

This chain links TRBV6-1 with TRBJ2-7, with 8 bases identical to TRBD1. Per germline, CDR1 MNHNS and CDR2 SASEGT. There are 14 residues in the CDR3. The junction had 8 bases not matched to a gene; V was cut back by 8 bases and J by 2 bases. The CDR3 DNA reads TGTGCCAGCGAAGGGACAGGAGCTACCTACGAGCAGTACTTC. It codes for CASEGTGATYEQYF.

The chain joins TRBV7-9 to TRBJ1-2, with D maybe TRBD1 (5 bases). Germline V gives CDR1 SEHNR, CDR2 FQNEAQ (reference sequence). The CDR3 runs to 15 residues. V was clipped by 7 bases and J by 4 bases, with 19 bases between them. For the CDR3, the DNA is TGTGCCAGCATCGAGTGGGGGGGAAGAGGCTATGGCTACACCTTC. Translated, it gives CASIEWGGRGYGYTF.

The chain joins TRBV4-1 to TRBJ1-1; tentative D call: TRBD1 (5 bases). This CDR3 region has 14 residues. Germline-derived CDR1 and CDR2 are MGHRA and YSYEKL. Deletions cut 1 base from V and 2 bases from J, with 8 bases between. CDR3 nucleotide sequence: TGCGCCAGCAGCCAAGGACAGCCAAACACTGAAGCTTTCTTT. Its protein product is CASSQGQPNTEAFF.

A few counts support this clone. CDR3 nucleotide sequence: TGTGCCAGCAGCCTATCTACAGGGATCTCTGGAAACACCATATATTTT. This encodes CASSLSTGISGNTIYF. V is TRBV9 and J is TRBJ1-3, with a tentative D call TRBD1 (6 bases). CDR1 and CDR2 from the germline V gene are SGDLS and YYNGEE. The CDR3 is 16 amino acids. V lost 4 bases to trimming and J lost 0 bases, with 14 bases between them.

This chain connects TRBV2 to TRBJ1-5, with D maybe TRBD1 (5 bases). Trimming took off 7 bases at V and 0 bases at J, with 13 bases between the two ends. The CDR3 runs to 15 residues. Germline values: CDR1 SNHLY, CDR2 FYNNEI. CDR3 sequence (DNA): TGTGCCAGCATTAAAGACAGATATAGCAATCAGCCCCAGCATTTT. Translation gives CASIKDRYSNQPQHF.

This clone was observed a handful of times. The chain is built from TRBV28 and TRBJ2-7; D may be TRBD1 (5 bases). From germline, CDR1 is MDHEN and CDR2 SYDVKM. This CDR3 spans 14 amino acids. Trimming shortened V by 2 bases and J by 3 bases, and 11 bases separated the two germline ends. This CDR3 reads CASSLPGQVYEQYF. CDR3 nucleotides: TGTGCCAGCAGTTTACCCGGACAAGTCTACGAGCAGTACTTC. The variable domain in full, with the rest retrieved from reference TRBV28 and TRBJ2-7, is DVKVTQSSRYLVKRTGEKVFLECVQDMDHENMFWYRQDPGLGLRLIYFSYDVKMKEKGDIPEGYSVSREKKERFSLILESASTNQTSMYLCASSLPGQVYEQYFGPGTRLTVT.

In its sample, this clone was seen a few times. The chain employs TRBV30 and TRBJ2-3; 16 bases fit TRBD2. There are 16 residues in the CDR3. Germline CDR1 is GTSNPN and CDR2 is SVGIG (reference sequence). J was trimmed by 3 bases and V by 4 bases; bases with no gene match: 4. The CDR3 DNA sequence: TGTGCCTGGACCATGGGACTAGCGGGGGGGACAGATACGCAGTATTTT. Translated, it gives CAWTMGLAGGTDTQYF.

The table lists this clone with a count of one. The genes are TRBV5-4 and TRBJ2-3; TRBD2 aligns across 14 bases. Germline loops: CDR1 SGHNT, CDR2 YYREEE (reference sequence). The CDR3 has 18 amino acids. V lost 2 bases and J lost 2; bases outside the gene matches: 7. The CDR3 region has the DNA TGTGCCAGCAGCTTACCTTGGGGACTAGCGGGGGACACAGATACGCAGTATTTT. This encodes CASSLPWGLAGDTDTQYF.